The 3 T cell receptor beta chains in this list originate from one sample, sequenced in a study of shared clonotypes between healthy human individuals. Some clones are missing from TCRdb's copy, which holds only in-frame ones; the method was immunoSEQ multiplex PCR. This table holds approximately 1.1 million clones, more than 75% found once. Sequenced: memory CD4+ T cells from PBMCs. Regarding subset: CD45RA-negative fraction. These receptors originate from a man younger than 35 in good health. Some clones in this sample may be carry-over from other donors' samples.

The V call is TRBV10-3, the J call TRBJ2-1; 8 bases fit TRBD1. V shed 6 bases and J 5 bases; nucleotides not matched to a gene: 9. The CDR3 runs 15 residues. CDR1 and CDR2 from the germline V gene are ENHRY and SYGVKD. The CDR3 loop reads CAIRATGGSDNEQFF. In DNA, the CDR3 is TGTGCCATCAGAGCCACAGGGGGGTCCGACAATGAGCAGTTCTTC.

This chain connects TRBV7-9 to TRBJ2-3; D not certain. Germline assignment: CDR1 SEHNR and CDR2 FQNEAQ (reference sequence). V lost 5 bases and J lost 4, with 10 bases in between. CDR3 length equals 13 residues. The CDR3 coding sequence is TGTGCCAGCAGCCTCCAAAGTCCAGATACGCAGTATTTT. Amino acids: CASSLQSPDTQYF.

The chain has TRBV28 and TRBJ2-3; 8 nucleotides align to TRBD1. The germline V gene has CDR1 MDHEN and CDR2 SYDVKM. V lost 5 bases, J lost 9 bases, and 16 bases stayed unmatched. The CDR3 runs to 16 residues. Written as DNA, the CDR3 is TGTGCCAGCAGTGGGTATGGGACAGGTATAGGGGAGACGCAGTATTTT. This sequence encodes CASSGYGTGIGETQYF.